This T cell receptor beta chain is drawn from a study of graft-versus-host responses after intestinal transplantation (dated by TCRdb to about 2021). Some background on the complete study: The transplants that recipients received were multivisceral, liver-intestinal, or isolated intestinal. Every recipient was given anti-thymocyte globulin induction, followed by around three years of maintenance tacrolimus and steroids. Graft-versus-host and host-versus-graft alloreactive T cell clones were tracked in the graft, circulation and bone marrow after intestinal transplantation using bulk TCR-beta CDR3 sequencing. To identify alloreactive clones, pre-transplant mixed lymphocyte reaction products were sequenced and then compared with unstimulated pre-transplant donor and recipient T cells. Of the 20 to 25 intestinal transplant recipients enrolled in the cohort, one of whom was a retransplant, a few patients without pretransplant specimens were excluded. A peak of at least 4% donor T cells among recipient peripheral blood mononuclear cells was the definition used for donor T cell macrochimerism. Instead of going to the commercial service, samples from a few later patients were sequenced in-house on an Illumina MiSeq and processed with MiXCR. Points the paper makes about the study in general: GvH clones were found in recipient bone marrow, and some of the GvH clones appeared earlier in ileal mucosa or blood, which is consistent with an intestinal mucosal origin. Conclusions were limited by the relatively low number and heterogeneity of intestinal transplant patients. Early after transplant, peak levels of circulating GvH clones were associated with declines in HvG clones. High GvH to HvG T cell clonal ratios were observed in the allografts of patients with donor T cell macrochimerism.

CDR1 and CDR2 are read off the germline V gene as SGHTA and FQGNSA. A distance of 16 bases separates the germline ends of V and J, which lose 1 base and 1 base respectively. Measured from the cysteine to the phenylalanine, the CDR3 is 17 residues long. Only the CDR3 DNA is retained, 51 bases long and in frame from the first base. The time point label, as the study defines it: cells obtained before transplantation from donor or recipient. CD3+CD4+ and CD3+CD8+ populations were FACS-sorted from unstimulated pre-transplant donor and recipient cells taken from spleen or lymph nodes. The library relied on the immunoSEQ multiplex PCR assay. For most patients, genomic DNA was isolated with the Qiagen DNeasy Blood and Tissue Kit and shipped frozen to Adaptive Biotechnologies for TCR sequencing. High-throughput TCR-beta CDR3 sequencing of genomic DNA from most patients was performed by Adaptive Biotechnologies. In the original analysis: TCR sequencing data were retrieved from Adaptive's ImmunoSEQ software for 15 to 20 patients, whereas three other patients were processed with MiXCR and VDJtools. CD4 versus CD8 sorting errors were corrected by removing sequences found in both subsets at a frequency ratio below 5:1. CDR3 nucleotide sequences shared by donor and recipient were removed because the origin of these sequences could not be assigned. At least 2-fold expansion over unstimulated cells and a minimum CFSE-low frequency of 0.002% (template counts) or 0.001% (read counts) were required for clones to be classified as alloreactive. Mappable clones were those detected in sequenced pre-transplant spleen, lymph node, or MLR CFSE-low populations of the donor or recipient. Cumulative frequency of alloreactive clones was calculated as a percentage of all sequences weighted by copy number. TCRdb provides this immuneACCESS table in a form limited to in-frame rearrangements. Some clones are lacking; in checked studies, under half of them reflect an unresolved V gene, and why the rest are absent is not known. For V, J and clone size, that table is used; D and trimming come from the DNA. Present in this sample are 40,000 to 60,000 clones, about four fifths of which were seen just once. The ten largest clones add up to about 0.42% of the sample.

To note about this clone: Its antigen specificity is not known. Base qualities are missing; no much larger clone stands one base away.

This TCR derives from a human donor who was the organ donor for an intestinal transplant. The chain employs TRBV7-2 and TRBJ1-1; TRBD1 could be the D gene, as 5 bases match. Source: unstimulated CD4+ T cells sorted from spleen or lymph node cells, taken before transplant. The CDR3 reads CASSLESLGLANTEAFF. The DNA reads TGTGCCAGCAGCTTAGAGTCCTTGGGACTGGCGAACACTGAAGCTTTCTTT.